The entry that follows covers one T cell receptor beta chain sequence. This clonotype was counted ten times or more. There is no known antigen for this receptor. Base qualities were left out, and no much larger clone turns up one base away. V gives up 6 bases and J gives up 0 bases, and the segment between their germline ends measures 8 bases. From its cysteine to its phenylalanine, the CDR3 spans 14 amino acids. CDR3 DNA only is kept here, 42 bases in frame from base 1. The germline V gene supplies CDR1 SGHTA and CDR2 FQGNSA. To prepare the library, 5' RACE was applied. Sequencing took place on an Illumina HiSeq 2500. A second PCR of roughly 6 to 11 cycles was performed with a sample-barcoded 5' primer and a J-beta primer mix. A template-switch 5' adaptor carrying 12 random nucleotides introduced a unique molecular identifier onto each TCR beta cDNA molecule. At least 3 million CDR3-containing paired-end reads were obtained from each sample. First-strand cDNA synthesis was performed from all RNA using the Mint cDNA synthesis kit, with priming by a TRBC-specific oligonucleotide. All cDNA was treated with uracil-DNA glycosylase and then went through a first 18-cycle PCR with the universal primers M1SS and BC2_uni_R. The study's processing was this. Each sample was normalized by randomly selecting 1 million high-quality reads, each carrying a distinct molecular identifier. Reads sharing molecular identifiers were discarded rather than binned into consensus sequences. MiTCR, run with a Q25 quality threshold and the strictest error-elimination algorithm, handled CDR3 identification, clonotype clustering and error correction. A nonparametric unseen species model with Euler transformation was used to estimate lower-bound total TCR beta diversity. TCRdb reanalyzed the raw reads on its own, using fastp at Q25 for trimming and MiXCR for clone calling, and kept in-frame beta chains. Duplicate CDR3 protein sequences are folded into a single record with the most common DNA and genes. Clone size and V and J calls follow TCRdb, not the original study. This sample is represented by approximately 1.5 million distinct CDR3 sequences; 40% to 45% of them were singletons. The ten largest clones add up to approximately 4.1% of the sample.

Systemically healthy Caucasian individuals from Russia, some 40 in total and aged about 6 to 100 years, were included as donors. Around 10 milliliters of peripheral blood were collected from each donor into EDTA-treated Vacutainer tubes. Ficoll-Paque density-gradient centrifugation was used to isolate PBMCs, with at least 7 million per sample. Total RNA was extracted from PBMCs with Trizol reagent, with at least 5 micrograms obtained per sample. For every donor, an aliquot of PBMCs went through flow cytometry to measure the percentages of naive CD45RAhigh/CD27high T cells. This entry is derived from a study of blood T cells in healthy people across ages (dated by TCRdb to the mid-2010s). Concerning the study at large: In model experiments, template switching captured about one uniquely barcoded TCR beta cDNA molecule for every two T cells. Using deep sequencing normalized with unique cDNA molecular identifiers, the study measured how TCR beta repertoire diversity changes with age. The donors were split into four age groups: young (average about 16 years), middle-aged (about 40), aged (about 56) and long-lived (roughly 86). The study analyzed two additional independent replicas of 1 million unique cDNA reads from the same blood draw for two donors, one aged 18 to 30 and one aged 80 or older. To avoid experimental bias, donors of different ages were spread randomly across the sequencing lanes. What the authors observed across the whole study: Since profiling was done on bulk unsorted PBMCs, naive and antigen-experienced compartments could not be conclusively compared. There was a strong correlation between observed TCR beta diversity and the percentage of naive T cells measured by flow cytometry. Donor CMV infection status was unknown, potentially confounding age-related changes in expanded clonotypes. Observed TCR beta diversity per million T cells fell roughly linearly with age, and a significant reduction was already apparent by age roughly 41. Compared with the aged group, more naive CD4+ T cells, fewer expanded clones and increased TCR diversity were shown by the long-lived group, suggesting age selection. Estimates of total diversity based on one million sequenced T cells were regarded as lower bounds and as underestimates.

Rearrangement joined TRBV7-2 to TRBJ2-2; there is no confident call for the D gene. Specimen: blood. The origin of this receptor is a woman in her late teens or twenties in good health. The CDR3 amino acid sequence is: CASSPPANTGELFF. In nucleotides, the sequence is TGTGCCAGCAGTCCCCCCGCGAACACCGGGGAGCTGTTTTTT.